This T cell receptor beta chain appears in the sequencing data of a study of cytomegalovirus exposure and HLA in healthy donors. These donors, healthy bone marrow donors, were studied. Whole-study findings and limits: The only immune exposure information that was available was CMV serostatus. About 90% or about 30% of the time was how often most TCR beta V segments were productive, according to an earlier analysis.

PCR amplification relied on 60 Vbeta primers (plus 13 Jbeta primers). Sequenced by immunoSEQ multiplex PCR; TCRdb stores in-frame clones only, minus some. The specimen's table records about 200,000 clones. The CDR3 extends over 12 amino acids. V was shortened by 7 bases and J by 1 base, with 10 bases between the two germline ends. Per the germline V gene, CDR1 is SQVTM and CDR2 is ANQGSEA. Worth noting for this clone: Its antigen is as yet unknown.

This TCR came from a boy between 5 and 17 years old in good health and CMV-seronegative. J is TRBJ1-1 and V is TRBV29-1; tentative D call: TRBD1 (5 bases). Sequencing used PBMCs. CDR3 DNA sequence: TGCAGCGGTACAGACAGGAACACTGAAGCTTTCTTT. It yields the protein CSGTDRNTEAFF. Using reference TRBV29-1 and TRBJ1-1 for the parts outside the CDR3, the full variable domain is SAVISQKPSRDICQRGTSLTIQCQVDSQVTMMFWYRQQPGQSLTLIATANQGSEATYESGFVIDKFPISRPNLTFSTLTVSNMSPEDSSIYLCSGTDRNTEAFFGQGTRLTVV.